Below, 8 T cell receptor beta chains from the same sample are listed, as sequenced in a study of OX40 agonist ivuxolimab in advanced cancers. Assay: immunoSEQ multiplex PCR; the TCRdb copy retains only in-frame clones and omits some. Of approximately 48,000 clones in the sample, about 80% were seen once. This specimen was CD4+ or CD8+ T cells sorted from blood, taken in a trial of the OX40 agonist ivuxolimab. The receptors were gathered from an adult with an advanced solid tumor such as melanoma, head and neck, liver or kidney cancer.

The rearrangement uses TRBV5-4 and TRBJ1-2, with D perhaps TRBD1 (5 bases). V lost 0 bases and J 4 bases, leaving 19 bases between the germline ends. CDR3 length: 17 residues. Germline CDR1 and CDR2: SGHNT and YYREEE (reference sequence). DNA of the CDR3: TGTGCCAGCAGCTTGGACATACCTTCAGGGCCCGTCTATGGCTACACCTTC. Its translation: CASSLDIPSGPVYGYTF.

CDR3 DNA: TGTGCCAGTAGTTCCCGGGGGTTTACCGGGGAGCTGTTTTTT. Translating gives CASSSRGFTGELFF. V is TRBV19 and J is TRBJ2-2, with D maybe TRBD2 (6 bases). The germline V gene encodes CDR1 LNHDA and CDR2 SQIVND (reference sequence). V was shortened by 5 bases and J by 5 bases, with 12 bases between the two germline ends. This CDR3 contains 14 residues.

The chain is built from TRBV5-4 and TRBJ1-1, with D possibly being TRBD1 (5 bases). Trimming stripped 4 bases from V and 0 bases from J, with 10 bases between. Germline CDR1 is SGHNT and CDR2 is YYREEE (reference sequence). This CDR3 has 14 residues. CDR3 amino acids: CASSSGALNTEAFF. CDR3 DNA sequence: TGTGCCAGCAGCAGCGGGGCCCTGAACACTGAAGCTTTCTTT.

The chain joins TRBV11-2 to TRBJ1-1; D is ambiguous. The CDR3 has 13 residues. Germline CDR1 is SGHAT and CDR2 is FQNNGV. V lost 4 bases, J lost 6 bases, and 12 bases lay in between. This CDR3 reads CASSWAGRAEAFF. CDR3 nucleotide sequence: TGTGCCAGCAGCTGGGCGGGTCGCGCTGAAGCTTTCTTT.

This clone was counted a few times. The rearrangement uses TRBV5-1 and TRBJ2-3; 12 bases are shared with TRBD1. Germline trimming cut 5 bases from V and 5 bases from J; bases unmatched to any gene: 6. Germline V gene sequence: CDR1 SGHRS, CDR2 YFSETQ. The CDR3 covers 15 residues. The CDR3 DNA reads as TGCGCCAGCAGGGCCGGGACAGGGGGCGGAGATACGCAGTATTTT. This gives the protein CASRAGTGGGDTQYF.

This clone was observed at least ten times. Other DNA sequences in the sample encode the same CDR3. The gene calls are TRBV18 and TRBJ2-5, with D perhaps TRBD2 (6 bases). This CDR3 contains 13 residues. The V end was cut by 8 bases, the J end by 2 bases, with 12 bases between. Germline assignment: CDR1 KGHSH and CDR2 LQKENI. In DNA form, the CDR3 reads TGTGCCAGCGCCCCCGGGGGACAAGAGACCCAGTACTTC. Its translation is CASAPGGQETQYF.

V and J are TRBV7-3 and TRBJ2-3; D possibly matches TRBD1 or TRBD2 (5 bases each). The CDR3 has 16 residues. Trimming pared 4 bases from V and 1 base from J, leaving 15 bases between. Germline V gene data show CDR1 as SGHTA and CDR2 as FQGTGA. The CDR3 bases are TGTGCCAGCAGCTCGCCGGGGCGGGTGGGCACAGATACGCAGTATTTT. Amino acid sequence: CASSSPGRVGTDTQYF.

The chain has TRBV7-2 and TRBJ1-2; D perhaps matches TRBD1 (5 bases). This CDR3 has 13 residues. The V end was cut by 5 bases, the J end by 8 bases, with 15 bases between. Germline CDR1 and CDR2: SGHTA and FQGNSA. The CDR3 DNA reads TGTGCCAGCAGCCCCGGGACCGGACGGGGCTACACCTTC. This translates into CASSPGTGRGYTF.